These 14 T cell receptor beta chains were all obtained from the same sample, sequenced in a study of radiotherapy plus CTLA-4 blockade in lung cancer. Data came from immunoSEQ multiplex PCR; TCRdb stores just in-frame clones and leaves some out. This table has about 88,000 clones, around 72% appearing once. Material: peripheral blood, obtained from a patient treated with radiotherapy plus ipilimumab. These receptors were obtained from a human donor with non-small cell lung cancer that progressed on radiotherapy plus ipilimumab.

This clone was observed a handful of times. The chain joins TRBV7-9 to TRBJ2-7, with D possibly being TRBD2 (5 bases). This CDR3 is 12 amino acids long. CDR1 and CDR2 (germline): SEHNR, FQNEAQ (reference sequence). The germline V and J ends were trimmed by 7 bases and 7 bases, with 14 bases remaining between them. In DNA, the CDR3 is TGTGCCAGCACCCTCGGACCGGGAGAGCAGTACTTC. Protein sequence: CASTLGPGEQYF.

The rearrangement uses TRBV2 and TRBJ2-1; D ambiguous. Deletions cut 3 bases from V and 7 bases from J, with 19 bases between. The germline V gene has CDR1 SNHLY and CDR2 FYNNEI. The CDR3 runs to 16 residues. CDR3: CASSDPGQAVLNEQFF. DNA for the CDR3: TGTGCCAGCAGTGACCCCGGGCAGGCGGTTTTAAATGAGCAGTTCTTC.

Of note for this clone: The junction differs from germline at one of its ends, possibly a read error. The chain links TRBV10-2 to TRBJ2-3; D might be TRBD2 (5 bases). Germline CDR1 WSHSY, CDR2 SAAADI. The CDR3 sequence is 16 residues long. The CDR3 here is CAISESLGGYTYTQYF. CDR3 bases: TGCGCCATCAGTGAGTCTCTTGGCGGGTACACATATACGCAGTATTTT.

V is TRBV4-1 and J is TRBJ2-7; D is possibly TRBD1 (5 bases). This CDR3 region has 14 residues. Germline-derived CDR1 and CDR2 are MGHRA and YSYEKL. V dropped 0 bases and J dropped 5 bases, with 11 bases sitting between them. This CDR3 reads CASSQDQGYDEQYF. Written as DNA, the CDR3 is TGCGCCAGCAGCCAAGATCAGGGTTACGACGAGCAGTACTTC.

This clone was picked up many times. The genes are TRBV2 and TRBJ2-7; D is possibly TRBD1 or TRBD2 (5 bases each). The CDR3 extends over 11 amino acids. Trimming removed 6 bases from V and 3 bases from J, with 6 bases in between. Germline-derived CDR1 and CDR2 are SNHLY and FYNNEI. CDR3 bases: TGTGCCAGCAGGAGGGGCTACGAGCAGTACTTC. Translating it yields CASRRGYEQYF. Complete variable domain (other parts from reference TRBV2 and TRBJ2-7): EPEVTQTPSHQVTQMGQEVILRCVPISNHLYFYWYRQILGQKVEFLVSFYNNEISEKSEIFDDQFSVERPDGSNFTLKIRSTKLEDSAMYFCASRRGYEQYFGPGTRLTVT.

The table lists this clone with a few counts. The chain is built from TRBV9 and TRBJ2-2, with D unclear. Trimming left V 0 bases short and J 4 bases short, with 10 bases between. This CDR3 has 15 amino acids. Looked up from germline, CDR1 is SGDLS and CDR2 is YYNGEE. The CDR3 here is CASSVAWGSTGELFF. The CDR3 coding sequence is TGTGCCAGCAGCGTAGCTTGGGGTAGCACCGGGGAGCTGTTTTTT.

The chain's CDR3 is CASSPEVGPYQPQHF. The CDR3 region has the DNA TGTGCCAGCAGCCCTGAGGTGGGGCCTTATCAGCCCCAGCATTTT. The J gene is TRBJ1-5, the V gene TRBV13, with a possible D match to TRBD1 (5 bases). Germline V gene data show CDR1 as PRHDT and CDR2 as FYEKMQ (reference sequence). The CDR3 is made up of 15 amino acids. The V and J ends lost 5 bases and 5 bases respectively, with 16 bases between them.

This rearrangement joins TRBV4-1 to TRBJ1-4; the D gene is possibly TRBD1 (5 bases). V lost 4 bases and J 3 bases, leaving 15 bases between the germline ends. This CDR3 is 16 amino acids long. Germline loops: CDR1 MGHRA, CDR2 YSYEKL. Here the CDR3 DNA reads TGCGCCAGCAGCCCGTTGGGAGGGGAAGCTAATGAAAAACTGTTTTTT. Translated, it gives CASSPLGGEANEKLFF.

The chain links TRBV28 to TRBJ2-7, with no clear D. This CDR3 is 13 amino acids long. Trimming cost V 3 bases and J 3 bases, with 9 bases left between them. Germline CDR1 reads MDHEN; CDR2 reads SYDVKM. CDR3 loop: CASSLGSVYEQYF. The DNA of the CDR3 is TGTGCCAGCAGTTTGGGCAGTGTCTACGAGCAGTACTTC.

In this sample, this clone turned up a few times. The chain couples TRBV6-5 to TRBJ1-1; TRBD1 matches 8 bases. This CDR3 region has 12 residues. Per germline, CDR1 MNHEY and CDR2 SVGAGI. Unmatched junction bases numbered 1, after V lost 7 bases and J lost 3 bases. The CDR3 here is CASNRGDTEAFF. CDR3 bases: TGTGCCAGCAACAGGGGGGACACTGAAGCTTTCTTT.

The chain links TRBV6-5 to TRBJ2-7; 8 bases agree with TRBD2. This CDR3 region has 14 residues. Germline-derived CDR1 and CDR2 are MNHEY and SVGAGI. Trimming removed 8 bases from V and 0 bases from J; junction bases left unmatched: 6. The CDR3 DNA is TGTGCCAGCCGGGGGGGGCTTAGCTCCTACGAGCAGTACTTC. Its protein product is CASRGGLSSYEQYF.

This chain links TRBV2 with TRBJ2-7; D gene uncertain. The CDR3 consists of 14 residues. The germline gives CDR1 SNHLY, CDR2 FYNNEI. The ends were cut back, 7 bases at V and 0 bases at J, with 13 bases in the middle. CDR3 DNA: TGTGCCAGCAAGGGCACCATAAGCTCCTACGAGCAGTACTTC. Translating gives CASKGTISSYEQYF. The full variable domain, rest sourced from reference TRBV2 and TRBJ2-7, is EPEVTQTPSHQVTQMGQEVILRCVPISNHLYFYWYRQILGQKVEFLVSFYNNEISEKSEIFDDQFSVERPDGSNFTLKIRSTKLEDSAMYFCASKGTISSYEQYFGPGTRLTVT.

The V gene is TRBV2, the J gene TRBJ2-4; D unresolved. This CDR3 contains 13 residues. Trimming removed 6 bases from V and 8 bases from J, with 14 bases in between. Germline CDR1 SNHLY, CDR2 FYNNEI. The CDR3 coding sequence is TGTGCCAGCAGGAGTGGCGTACGGGACATTCAGTACTTC. Residues: CASRSGVRDIQYF.

Only a few counts were recorded for this clone. The chain's CDR3 is CASSLSANPYNEQFF. The CDR3 bases are TGTGCCAGCAGTTTATCTGCAAACCCCTACAATGAGCAGTTCTTC. This chain uses TRBV27 with TRBJ2-1; D remains ambiguous. Between the trimmed V and J ends, which lost 0 bases and 2 bases, there was a span of 8 bases. The CDR3 consists of 15 residues. Germline loops: CDR1 MNHEY, CDR2 SMNVEV (reference sequence).